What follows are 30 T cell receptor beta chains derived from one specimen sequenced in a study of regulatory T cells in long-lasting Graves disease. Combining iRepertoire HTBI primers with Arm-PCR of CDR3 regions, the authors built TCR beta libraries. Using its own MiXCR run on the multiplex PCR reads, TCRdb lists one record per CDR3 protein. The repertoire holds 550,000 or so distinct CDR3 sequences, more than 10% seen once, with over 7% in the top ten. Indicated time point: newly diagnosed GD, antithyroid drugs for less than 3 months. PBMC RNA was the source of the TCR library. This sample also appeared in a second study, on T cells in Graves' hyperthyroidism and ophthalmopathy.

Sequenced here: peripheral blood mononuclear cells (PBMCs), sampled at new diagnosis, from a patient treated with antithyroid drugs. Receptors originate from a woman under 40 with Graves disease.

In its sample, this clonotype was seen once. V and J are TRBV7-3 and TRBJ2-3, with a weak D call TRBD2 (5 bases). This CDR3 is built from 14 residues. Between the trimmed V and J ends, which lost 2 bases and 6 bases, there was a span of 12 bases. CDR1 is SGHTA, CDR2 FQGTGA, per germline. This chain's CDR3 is CASSLSPSSDTQYF. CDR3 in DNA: TGTGCCAGCAGCTTATCCCCTAGCTCGGATACGCAGTATTTT.

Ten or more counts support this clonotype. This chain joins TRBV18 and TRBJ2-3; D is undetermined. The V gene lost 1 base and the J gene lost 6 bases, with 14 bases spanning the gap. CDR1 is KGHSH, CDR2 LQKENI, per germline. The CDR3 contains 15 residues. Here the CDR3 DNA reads TGTGCCAGCTCACCACTCAGGTTCGGCCGTGATACGCAGTATTTT. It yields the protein CASSPLRFGRDTQYF. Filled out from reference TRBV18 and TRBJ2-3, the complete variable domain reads NAGVMQNPRHLVRRRGQEARLRCSPMKGHSHVYWYRQLPEEGLKFMVYLQKENIIDESGMPKERFSAEFPKEGPSILRIQQVVRGDSAAYFCASSPLRFGRDTQYFGPGTRLTVL.

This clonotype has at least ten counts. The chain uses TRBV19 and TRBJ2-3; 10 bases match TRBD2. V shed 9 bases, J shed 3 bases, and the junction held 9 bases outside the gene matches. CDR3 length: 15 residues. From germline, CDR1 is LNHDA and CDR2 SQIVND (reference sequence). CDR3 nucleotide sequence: TGTGCCAGCAGCATAGCGGGAGGCGGTACAGATACGCAGTATTTT. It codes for CASSIAGGGTDTQYF. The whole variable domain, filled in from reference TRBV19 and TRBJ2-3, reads DGGITQSPKYLFRKEGQNVTLSCEQNLNHDAMYWYRQDPGQGLRLIYYSQIVNDFQKGDIAEGYSVSREKKESFPLTVTSAQKNPTAFYLCASSIAGGGTDTQYFGPGTRLTVL.

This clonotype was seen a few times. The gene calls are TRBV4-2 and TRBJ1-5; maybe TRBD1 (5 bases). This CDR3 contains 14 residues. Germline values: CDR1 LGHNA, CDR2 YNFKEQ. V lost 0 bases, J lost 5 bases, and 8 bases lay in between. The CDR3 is CASSQDGGDQPQHF. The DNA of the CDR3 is TGTGCCAGCAGCCAAGACGGAGGGGATCAGCCCCAGCATTTT.

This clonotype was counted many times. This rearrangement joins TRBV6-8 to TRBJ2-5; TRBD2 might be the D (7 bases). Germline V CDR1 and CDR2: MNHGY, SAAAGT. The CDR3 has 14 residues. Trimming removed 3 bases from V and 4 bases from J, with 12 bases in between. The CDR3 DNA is TGTGCCAGCAGTTATTTAGGGGGGGGAGAGACCCAGTACTTC. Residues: CASSYLGGGETQYF.

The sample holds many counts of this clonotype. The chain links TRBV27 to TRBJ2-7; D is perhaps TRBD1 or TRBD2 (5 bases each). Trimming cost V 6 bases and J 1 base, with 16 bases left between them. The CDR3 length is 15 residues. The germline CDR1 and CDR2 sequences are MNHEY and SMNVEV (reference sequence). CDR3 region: CASRSYPGPSYEQYF. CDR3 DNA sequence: TGTGCCAGCAGATCTTACCCGGGGCCTTCCTACGAGCAGTACTTC.

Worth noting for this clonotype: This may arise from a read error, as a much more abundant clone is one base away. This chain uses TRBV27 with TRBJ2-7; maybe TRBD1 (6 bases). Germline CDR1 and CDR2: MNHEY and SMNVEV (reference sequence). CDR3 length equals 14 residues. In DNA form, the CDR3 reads TGTGCCAGCAGTTTCAGGGGCAGATTCTCCGAGCAGTGCTTC. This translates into CASSFRGRFSEQCF.

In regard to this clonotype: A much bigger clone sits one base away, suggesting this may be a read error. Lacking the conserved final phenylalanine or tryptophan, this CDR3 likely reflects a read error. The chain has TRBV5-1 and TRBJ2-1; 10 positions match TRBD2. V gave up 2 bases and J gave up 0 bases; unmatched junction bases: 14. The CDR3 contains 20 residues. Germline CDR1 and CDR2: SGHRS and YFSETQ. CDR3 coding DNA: TGCGCCAGCAGCTTTGGACCCATCGGAGCGGGAGGGCCCTCCTACAATGAGCAGTTCTCC. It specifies CASSFGPIGAGGPSYNEQFS.

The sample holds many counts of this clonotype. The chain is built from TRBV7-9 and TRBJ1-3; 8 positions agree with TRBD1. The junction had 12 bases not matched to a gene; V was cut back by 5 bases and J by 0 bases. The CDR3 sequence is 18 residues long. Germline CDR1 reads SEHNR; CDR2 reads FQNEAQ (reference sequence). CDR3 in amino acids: CASSQLRQGSFSGNTIYF. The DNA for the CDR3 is TGTGCCAGCAGCCAACTCAGACAGGGGTCCTTCTCTGGAAACACCATATATTTT.

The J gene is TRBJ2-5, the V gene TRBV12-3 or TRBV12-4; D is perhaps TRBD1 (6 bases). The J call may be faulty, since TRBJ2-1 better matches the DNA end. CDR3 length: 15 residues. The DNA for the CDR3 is TGTGCCAGCAGTTTCGCAGGGGTCTCCTACAATGAGCAGTTCTTC. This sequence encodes CASSFAGVSYNEQFF.

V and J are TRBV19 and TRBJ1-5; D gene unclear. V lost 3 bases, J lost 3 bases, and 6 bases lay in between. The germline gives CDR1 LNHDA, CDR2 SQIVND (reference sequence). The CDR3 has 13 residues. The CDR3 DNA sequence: TGTGCCAGTAGTATGAGCCTCAATCAGCCCCAGCATTTT. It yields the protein CASSMSLNQPQHF.

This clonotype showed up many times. The DNA for the CDR3 is TGTGCCAGCAGTTACTCGCCCCAACAAGCAAACACCGGGGAGCTGTTTTTT. Translating it yields CASSYSPQQANTGELFF. The rearrangement links TRBV6-5 to TRBJ2-2; D gene ambiguous. This CDR3 is built from 17 residues. CDR1 MNHEY and CDR2 SVGAGI come from the germline V gene. V was shortened by 0 bases and J by 2 bases, with 13 bases between the two germline ends.

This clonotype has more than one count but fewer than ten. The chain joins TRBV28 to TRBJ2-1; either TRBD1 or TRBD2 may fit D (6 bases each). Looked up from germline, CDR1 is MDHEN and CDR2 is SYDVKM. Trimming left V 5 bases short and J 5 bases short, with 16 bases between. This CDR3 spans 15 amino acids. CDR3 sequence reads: CASSPYRGPNNEQFF. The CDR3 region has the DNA TGTGCCAGCAGTCCCTACCGGGGGCCAAACAATGAGCAGTTCTTC.

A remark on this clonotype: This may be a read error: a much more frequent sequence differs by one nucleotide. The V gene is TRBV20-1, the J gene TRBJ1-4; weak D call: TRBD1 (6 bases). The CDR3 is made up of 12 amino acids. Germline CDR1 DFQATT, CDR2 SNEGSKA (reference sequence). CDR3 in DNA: TGCGGTGGTGCAGGGGATAATGAAAAACTGTTTTTT. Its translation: CGGAGDNEKLFF.

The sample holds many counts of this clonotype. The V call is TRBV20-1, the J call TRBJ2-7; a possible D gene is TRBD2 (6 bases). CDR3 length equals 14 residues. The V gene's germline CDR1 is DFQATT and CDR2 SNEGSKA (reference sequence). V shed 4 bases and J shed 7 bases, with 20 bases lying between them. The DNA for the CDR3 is TGCAGTGCTATTCGGGACCGACTTGGGGGGGAGCAGTACTTC. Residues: CSAIRDRLGGEQYF.

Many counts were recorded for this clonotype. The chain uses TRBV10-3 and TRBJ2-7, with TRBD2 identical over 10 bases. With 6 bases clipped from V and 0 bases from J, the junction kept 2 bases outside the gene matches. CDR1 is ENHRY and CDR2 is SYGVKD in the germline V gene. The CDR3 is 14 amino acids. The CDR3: CAISGLAASYEQYF. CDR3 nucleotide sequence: TGTGCCATCAGCGGACTAGCGGCCTCCTACGAGCAGTACTTC.

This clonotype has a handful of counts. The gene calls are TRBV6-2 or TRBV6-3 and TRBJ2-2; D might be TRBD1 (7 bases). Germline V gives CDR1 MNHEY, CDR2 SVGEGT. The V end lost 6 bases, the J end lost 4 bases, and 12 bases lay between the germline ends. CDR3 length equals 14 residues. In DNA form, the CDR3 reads TGTGCCAGCAGCAGGGGGGCGGGCACCGGGGAGCTGTTTTTT. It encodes CASSRGAGTGELFF.

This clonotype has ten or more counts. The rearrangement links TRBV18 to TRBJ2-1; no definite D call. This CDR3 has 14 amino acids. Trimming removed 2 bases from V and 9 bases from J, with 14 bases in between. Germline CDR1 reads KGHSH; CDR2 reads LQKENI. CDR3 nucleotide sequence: TGTGCCAGCTCACCAAGGTTCGGTGGGATTGAGCAGTTCTTC. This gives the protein CASSPRFGGIEQFF.

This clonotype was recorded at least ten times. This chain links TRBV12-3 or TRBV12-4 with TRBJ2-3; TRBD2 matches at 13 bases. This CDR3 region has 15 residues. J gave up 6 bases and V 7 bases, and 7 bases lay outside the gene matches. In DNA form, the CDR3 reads TGTGCCAGCACCATTTGGACTAGCGGGAGCGATACGCAGTATTTT. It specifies CASTIWTSGSDTQYF.

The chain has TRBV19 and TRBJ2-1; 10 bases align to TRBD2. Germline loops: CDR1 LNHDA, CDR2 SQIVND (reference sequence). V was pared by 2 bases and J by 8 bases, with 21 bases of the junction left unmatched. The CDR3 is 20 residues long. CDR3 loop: CASSIWSPGGRLAGGYEQFF. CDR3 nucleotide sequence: TGTGCCAGTAGTATATGGTCGCCAGGCGGTAGACTAGCGGGTGGCTATGAGCAGTTCTTC.

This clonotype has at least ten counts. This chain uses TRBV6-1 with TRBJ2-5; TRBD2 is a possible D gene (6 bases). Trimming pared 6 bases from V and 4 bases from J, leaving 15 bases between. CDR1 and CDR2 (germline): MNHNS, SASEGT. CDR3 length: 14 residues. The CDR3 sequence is CASRGLDYRETQYF. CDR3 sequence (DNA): TGTGCCAGCAGAGGGTTGGACTACCGAGAGACCCAGTACTTC.

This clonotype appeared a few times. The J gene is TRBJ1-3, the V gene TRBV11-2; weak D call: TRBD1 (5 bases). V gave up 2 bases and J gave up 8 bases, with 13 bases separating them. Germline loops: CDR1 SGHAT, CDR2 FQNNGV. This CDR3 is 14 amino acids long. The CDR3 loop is CASSLLGSGHTIYF. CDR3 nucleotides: TGTGCCAGCAGCTTACTGGGGTCGGGGCACACCATATATTTT.

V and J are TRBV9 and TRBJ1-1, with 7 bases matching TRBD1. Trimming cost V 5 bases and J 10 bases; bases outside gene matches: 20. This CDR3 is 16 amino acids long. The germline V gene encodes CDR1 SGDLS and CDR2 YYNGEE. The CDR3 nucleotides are TGTGCCAGCAGTCACCCCAGGGAGGGGGCCAGAATAGGAGCTTTCTTT. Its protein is CASSHPREGARIGAFF.

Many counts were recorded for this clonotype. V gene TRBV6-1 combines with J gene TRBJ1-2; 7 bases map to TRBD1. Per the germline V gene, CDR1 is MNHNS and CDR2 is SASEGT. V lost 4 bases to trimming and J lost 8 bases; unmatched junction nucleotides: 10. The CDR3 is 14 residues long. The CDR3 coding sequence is TGTGCCAGCAGTGGGGGGCACAGGGGCGGCGGCTACACCTTC. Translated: CASSGGHRGGGYTF.

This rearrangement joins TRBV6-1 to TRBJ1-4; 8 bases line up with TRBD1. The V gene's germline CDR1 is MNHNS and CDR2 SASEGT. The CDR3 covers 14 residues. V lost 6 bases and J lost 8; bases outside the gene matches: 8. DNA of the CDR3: TGTGCCAGCAGGAAGGACAGGGCGGAAGAAAAACTGTTTTTT. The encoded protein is CASRKDRAEEKLFF.

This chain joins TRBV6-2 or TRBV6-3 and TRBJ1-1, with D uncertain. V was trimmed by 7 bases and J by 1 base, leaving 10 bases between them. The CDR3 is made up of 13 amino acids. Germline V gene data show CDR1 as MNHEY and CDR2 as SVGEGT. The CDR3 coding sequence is TGTGCCAGCATACCCTGGGGGAACACTGAAGCTTTCTTT. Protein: CASIPWGNTEAFF.

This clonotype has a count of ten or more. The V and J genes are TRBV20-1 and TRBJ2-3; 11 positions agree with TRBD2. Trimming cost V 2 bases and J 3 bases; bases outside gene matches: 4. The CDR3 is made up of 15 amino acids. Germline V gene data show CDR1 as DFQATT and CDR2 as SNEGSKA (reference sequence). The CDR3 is CSARTSGSMTDTQYF. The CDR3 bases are TGCAGTGCTAGAACTAGCGGGAGCATGACAGATACGCAGTATTTT.

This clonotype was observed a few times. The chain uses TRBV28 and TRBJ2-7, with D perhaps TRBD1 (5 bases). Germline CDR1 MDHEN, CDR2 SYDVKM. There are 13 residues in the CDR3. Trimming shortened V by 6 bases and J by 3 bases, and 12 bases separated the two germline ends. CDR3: CASRAGSGYEQYF. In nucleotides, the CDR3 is TGTGCCAGCAGGGCAGGGTCTGGCTACGAGCAGTACTTC.

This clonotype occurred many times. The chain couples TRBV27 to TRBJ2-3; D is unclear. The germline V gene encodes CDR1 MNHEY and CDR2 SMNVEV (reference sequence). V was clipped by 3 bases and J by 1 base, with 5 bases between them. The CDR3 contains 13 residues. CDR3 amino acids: CASSFSRTDTQYF. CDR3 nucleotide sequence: TGTGCCAGCAGTTTCTCACGCACAGATACGCAGTATTTT.

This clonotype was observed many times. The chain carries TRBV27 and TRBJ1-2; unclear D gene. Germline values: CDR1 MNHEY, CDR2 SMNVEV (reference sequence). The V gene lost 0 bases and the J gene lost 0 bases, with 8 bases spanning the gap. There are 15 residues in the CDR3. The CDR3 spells CASSLSPLANYGYTF. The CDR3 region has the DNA TGTGCCAGCAGTTTATCCCCCCTAGCTAACTATGGCTACACCTTC.